Shown below are 18 T cell receptor beta chains from a single sample sequenced in a study of beta chain features in type 1 diabetes. These receptors have no identified antigens. Isolated RNA was reverse transcribed in full, so expressed TCRB transcripts were sequenced. TCRdb's table, derived via immunoSEQ multiplex PCR, lists solely in-frame clones and lacks some. The sample consists of hundreds of thousands of clones, over 12% of them appearing once. General observations from the study: Among all four CD4+ subsets, Type 1 diabetes patients had TCRB CDR3s that were moderately but significantly shorter.

The sequencing sample was made of naive CD4+ T cells from blood. The receptors come from a young man with type 1 diabetes.

This clone has a handful of counts. V is TRBV7-9 and J is TRBJ2-2; 7 positions match TRBD2. The CDR3 totals 13 residues. Trimming took 7 bases from V and 6 from J; bases not matched to a gene: 5. Germline CDR1 is SEHNR and CDR2 is FQNEAQ (reference sequence). CDR3 nucleotides: TGTGCCAGCATCGGACTAGGGTCCGGGGAGCTGTTTTTT. Translating gives CASIGLGSGELFF.

The gene calls are TRBV30 and TRBJ1-1; D might be TRBD1 (5 bases). Deletions cut 0 bases from V and 3 bases from J, with 8 bases between. Germline V gene data show CDR1 as GTSNPN and CDR2 as SVGIG (reference sequence). The CDR3 sequence is 13 residues long. Written as DNA, the CDR3 is TGTGCCTGGAGTGTACGGACATACACTGAAGCTTTCTTT. Translated: CAWSVRTYTEAFF.

About this clone itself: At the DNA level, this CDR3 is encoded by other sequences in the same sample as well. The V and J genes are TRBV28 and TRBJ2-2; no clear D gene. CDR3 size: 12 residues. Trimming removed 3 bases from V and 4 bases from J, with 3 bases in between. Looked up from germline, CDR1 is MDHEN and CDR2 is SYDVKM. The CDR3 protein is CASSLSTGELFF. The CDR3 DNA sequence: TGTGCCAGCAGTTTGAGCACCGGGGAGCTGTTTTTT.

The chain combines TRBV30 with TRBJ1-2; D is uncertain. This CDR3 region has 13 residues. From germline, CDR1 is GTSNPN and CDR2 SVGIG (reference sequence). With 0 bases removed from V and 6 bases from J, the gap between germline ends came to 11 bases. The CDR3: CAWSVLGFHGYTF. The CDR3 DNA is TGTGCCTGGAGTGTACTGGGGTTTCATGGCTACACCTTC.

The CDR3 sequence: CASSFGPGETQYF. The CDR3 coding sequence is TGTGCCAGCAGCTTCGGTCCCGGGGAGACCCAGTACTTC. The chain recombines TRBV7-2 with TRBJ2-5; D is unresolved. The CDR3 has 13 amino acids. The germline CDR1 and CDR2 sequences are SGHTA and FQGNSA. The V end was cut by 3 bases, the J end by 5 bases, with 10 bases between.

This clone has just a few counts. The rearrangement links TRBV5-8 to TRBJ2-5; a possible D gene is TRBD1 (6 bases). Germline V gives CDR1 SGHTS, CDR2 YDEGEE. This CDR3 is built from 13 residues. V gave up 0 bases and J gave up 9 bases, with 12 bases separating them. Here the CDR3 reads CASSLDRTAPQYF. The DNA for the CDR3 is TGTGCCAGCAGCTTGGACCGGACAGCCCCCCAGTACTTC.

This clone was observed a few times. V is TRBV5-4 and J is TRBJ2-1, with 8 bases matching TRBD2. V lost 4 bases to trimming and J lost 7 bases; unmatched junction nucleotides: 10. The CDR3 totals 15 residues. Germline CDR1 and CDR2: SGHNT and YYREEE (reference sequence). The CDR3 loop is CASSRAGVVDNEQFF. The CDR3 coding sequence is TGTGCCAGCAGCCGAGCGGGAGTCGTGGATAATGAGCAGTTCTTC.

The CDR3 loop reads CASRFGPPRETQYF. CDR3 coding DNA: TGTGCCAGCAGGTTCGGACCGCCTCGAGAGACCCAGTACTTC. The chain recombines TRBV7-9 with TRBJ2-5; no clear D. V was shortened by 6 bases and J by 4 bases, with 15 bases between the two germline ends. The V gene's germline CDR1 is SEHNR and CDR2 FQNEAQ (reference sequence). The CDR3 loop spans 14 amino acids.

The V gene is TRBV7-9, the J gene TRBJ2-2; no reliable D call. Per germline, CDR1 SEHNR and CDR2 FQNEAQ (reference sequence). Between the trimmed V and J ends, which lost 3 bases and 1 base, there was a span of 3 bases. The CDR3 contains 13 residues. In DNA form, the CDR3 reads TGTGCCAGCAGCTTGAGGAACACCGGGGAGCTGTTTTTT. Translated: CASSLRNTGELFF.

In this sample, this clone turned up a few times. Other DNA sequences within the sample encode an identical CDR3. V gene TRBV29-1 combines with J gene TRBJ2-7; D not certain. The V gene lost 4 bases and the J gene lost 0 bases, with 4 bases spanning the gap. Germline loops: CDR1 SQVTM, CDR2 ANQGSEA. The CDR3 loop spans 11 amino acids. The CDR3 spells CSVGTSYEQYF. The CDR3 region has the DNA TGCAGCGTTGGAACCTCCTACGAGCAGTACTTC.

This clone occurred a few times. This sequence joins TRBV2 and TRBJ2-3; TRBD2 aligns across 7 bases. J gave up 3 bases and V 6 bases, and 3 bases lay outside the gene matches. There are 13 residues in the CDR3. Germline CDR1 and CDR2: SNHLY and FYNNEI. In DNA, the CDR3 is TGTGCCAGCAGGGGCGGGGGTACAGATACGCAGTATTTT. This sequence encodes CASRGGGTDTQYF. The complete variable domain, with remaining parts taken from reference TRBV2 and TRBJ2-3, reads EPEVTQTPSHQVTQMGQEVILRCVPISNHLYFYWYRQILGQKVEFLVSFYNNEISEKSEIFDDQFSVERPDGSNFTLKIRSTKLEDSAMYFCASRGGGTDTQYFGPGTRLTVL.

This chain connects TRBV2 to TRBJ1-2, with D hard to call. The CDR3 consists of 13 residues. V lost 7 bases to trimming and J lost 8 bases, with 17 bases between them. CDR1 is SNHLY, CDR2 FYNNEI, per germline. For the CDR3, the DNA is TGTGCCAGCATCCGAAAGGAGTTGGGGGGCTACACCTTC. Translating it yields CASIRKELGGYTF.

The V call is TRBV5-1, the J call TRBJ1-4; TRBD1 matches at 9 bases. V lost 5 bases to trimming and J lost 4 bases; unmatched junction nucleotides: 15. The CDR3 length is 18 residues. Germline loops: CDR1 SGHRS, CDR2 YFSETQ. The CDR3 loop reads CASSRMGQGTFVNEKLFF. The CDR3 nucleotides read TGCGCCAGCAGTCGCATGGGACAGGGAACTTTTGTTAATGAAAAACTGTTTTTT.

This clone was observed a handful of times. The chain couples TRBV29-1 to TRBJ1-1, with D uncertain. V lost 4 bases and J 1 base, leaving 10 bases between the germline ends. The CDR3 is made up of 13 amino acids. The germline CDR1 and CDR2 sequences are SQVTM and ANQGSEA. The DNA of the CDR3 is TGCAGCGTTGCAGGCCCGACGAACACTGAAGCTTTCTTT. This gives the protein CSVAGPTNTEAFF.

The rearrangement joins TRBV30 to TRBJ1-3, with a tentative D call TRBD1 (5 bases). Trimming pared 0 bases from V and 8 bases from J, leaving 17 bases between. Germline CDR1 GTSNPN, CDR2 SVGIG (reference sequence). The CDR3 loop spans 15 amino acids. CDR3 residues: CAWSVNRQRIDTIYF. Here the CDR3 DNA reads TGTGCCTGGAGTGTAAATAGACAGAGAATAGACACCATATATTTT.

This clone came up a few times. The rearrangement uses TRBV6-5 and TRBJ1-2; TRBD1 agrees at 10 bases. Germline V gives CDR1 MNHEY, CDR2 SVGAGI. The CDR3 has 14 residues. The V segment lost 8 bases and the J segment 8 bases; nucleotides outside the gene matches: 11. The CDR3 region is CASRTGGSLEGYTF. The CDR3 bases are TGTGCCAGCCGGACAGGGGGATCCCTTGAGGGCTACACCTTC.

V gene TRBV7-9 combines with J gene TRBJ2-1; D is perhaps TRBD2 (7 bases). V lost 5 bases to trimming and J lost 1 base, with 18 bases between them. CDR1 is SEHNR and CDR2 is FQNEAQ in the germline V gene (reference sequence). The CDR3 contains 17 residues. CDR3 residues: CASSPTGGLASYNEQFF. The CDR3 bases are TGTGCCAGCAGCCCAACGGGGGGCCTAGCGTCCTACAATGAGCAGTTCTTC. The complete variable domain, with remaining parts taken from reference TRBV7-9 and TRBJ2-1, reads DTGVSQNPRHKITKRGQNVTFRCDPISEHNRLYWYRQTLGQGPEFLTYFQNEAQLEKSRLLSDRFSAERPKGSFSTLEIQRTEQGDSAMYLCASSPTGGLASYNEQFFGPGTRLTVL.

In this sample, this clone turned up a few times. V and J are TRBV29-1 and TRBJ2-1, with 8 positions matching TRBD2. The CDR3 is made up of 15 amino acids. Per germline, CDR1 SQVTM and CDR2 ANQGSEA. J gave up 3 bases and V 5 bases, and 9 bases lay outside the gene matches. The CDR3 DNA reads as TGCAGCGTTCTCAGGCGGGGGGCTTACTACAATGAGCAGTTCTTC. Translating it yields CSVLRRGAYYNEQFF.